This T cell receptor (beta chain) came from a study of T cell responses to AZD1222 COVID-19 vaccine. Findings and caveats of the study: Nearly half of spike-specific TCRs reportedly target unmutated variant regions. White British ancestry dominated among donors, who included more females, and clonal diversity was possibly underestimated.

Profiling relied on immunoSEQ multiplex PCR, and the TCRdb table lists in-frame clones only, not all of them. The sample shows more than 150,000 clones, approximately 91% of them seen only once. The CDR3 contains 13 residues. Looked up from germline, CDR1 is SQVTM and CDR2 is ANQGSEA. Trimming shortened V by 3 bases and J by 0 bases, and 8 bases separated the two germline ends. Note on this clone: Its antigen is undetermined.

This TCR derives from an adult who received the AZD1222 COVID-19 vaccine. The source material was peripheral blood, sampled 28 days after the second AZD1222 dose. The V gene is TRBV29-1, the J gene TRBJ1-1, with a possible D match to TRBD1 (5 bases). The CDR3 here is CSVDPGLNTEAFF. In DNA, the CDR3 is TGCAGCGTTGACCCAGGGCTGAACACTGAAGCTTTCTTT.